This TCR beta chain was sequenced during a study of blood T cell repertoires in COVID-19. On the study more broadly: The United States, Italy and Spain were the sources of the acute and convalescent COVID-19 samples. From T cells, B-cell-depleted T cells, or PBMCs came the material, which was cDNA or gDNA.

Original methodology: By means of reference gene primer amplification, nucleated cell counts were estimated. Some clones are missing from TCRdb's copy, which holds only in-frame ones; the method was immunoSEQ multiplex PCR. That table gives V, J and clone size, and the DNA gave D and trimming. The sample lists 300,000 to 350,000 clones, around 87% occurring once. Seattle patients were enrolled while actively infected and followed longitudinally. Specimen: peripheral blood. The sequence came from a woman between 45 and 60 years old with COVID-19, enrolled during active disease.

The CDR3 sequence is CAWSENRVEAFF. The CDR3 nucleotides are TGTGCCTGGAGCGAGAACAGGGTGGAAGCTTTCTTT. The gene calls are TRBV30 and TRBJ1-1, with D possibly being TRBD1 (6 bases). This CDR3 comprises 12 residues. The germline V gene has CDR1 GTSNPN and CDR2 SVGIG (reference sequence). The V and J ends lost 3 bases and 8 bases respectively, with 13 bases between them.